This is a list of T cell receptor beta chains from one sample in a study of T cells in Graves' hyperthyroidism and ophthalmopathy. One entry per CDR3 protein, called by TCRdb with MiXCR from the multiplex PCR reads. The sample lists 600,000 or so distinct CDR3 sequences; around 15% were seen once. Material: blood. The receptors were sampled from a woman in her twenties or thirties with Graves' hyperthyroidism. CDR3s include the opening cysteine and the closing phenylalanine or tryptophan. The order of the fields is J gene, clone size, V gene, D gene, CDR3 DNA, CDR3 protein. D genes are given only for firm matches. Some rows have no size entry. The others give once, few or many, or a class for an expanded clone.

j_call: TRBJ2-4; clone_size: many; v_call: TRBV3-1; d_call: .; cdr3_nt: TGTGCCAGCAGCCAAGAAGGGGCCAAAAACATTCAGTACTTC; cdr3_aa: CASSQEGAKNIQYF
j_call: TRBJ1-2; clone_size: many; v_call: TRBV28; d_call: .; cdr3_nt: TGTGCCAGCAGCCCAGGGTATTTCGGGGGCTACACCTTC; cdr3_aa: CASSPGYFGGYTF
j_call: TRBJ1-2; clone_size: many; v_call: TRBV3-1; d_call: .; cdr3_nt: TGTGCCAGCAGCCAAGCGGCAGGGAGAGGCGGCTACACCTTC; cdr3_aa: CASSQAAGRGGYTF
j_call: TRBJ2-1; clone_size: .; v_call: TRBV4-1; d_call: TRBD2; cdr3_nt: TGCGCCAGCAGCCAAGAAGGAATAGCGGGAGGCGAGCAGTTCTTC; cdr3_aa: CASSQEGIAGGEQFF
j_call: TRBJ2-3; clone_size: .; v_call: TRBV20-1; d_call: .; cdr3_nt: TGCAGTGCCGGGACAGGTAGCGGGGGAGATACGCAGTATTTT; cdr3_aa: CSAGTGSGGDTQYF
j_call: TRBJ2-7; clone_size: many; v_call: TRBV12-3/TRBV12-4; d_call: .; cdr3_nt: TGTGCCAGCAGGCTGGACAGATACTCCTACGAGCAGTACTTC; cdr3_aa: CASRLDRYSYEQYF
j_call: TRBJ2-1; clone_size: many; v_call: TRBV28; d_call: TRBD2; cdr3_nt: TGTGCCAGCAGTTTACTAGCGGGCCCAAAAGGAGGGCAGTTCTTC; cdr3_aa: CASSLLAGPKGGQFF
j_call: TRBJ2-3; clone_size: .; v_call: TRBV2; d_call: .; cdr3_nt: TGTGCCAGCAGTGAAGAACAGGGAGGCACAGATACGCAGTATTTT; cdr3_aa: CASSEEQGGTDTQYF
j_call: TRBJ2-3; clone_size: .; v_call: TRBV28; d_call: .; cdr3_nt: TGTGCCAGCTCAGGTTTAATAGGGGACACCCGCACAGATACGCAGTATTTT; cdr3_aa: CASSGLIGDTRTDTQYF
j_call: TRBJ1-2; clone_size: .; v_call: TRBV5-1; d_call: TRBD1; cdr3_nt: TGCGCCAGCAGCGAAAGGGACAGGGAGCCCTACACCTTC; cdr3_aa: CASSERDREPYTF
j_call: TRBJ2-7; clone_size: many; v_call: TRBV6-1; d_call: TRBD1; cdr3_nt: TGTGCCAGCATCCGGGACAGGGGGTACGAGCAGTACTTC; cdr3_aa: CASIRDRGYEQYF
j_call: TRBJ2-7; clone_size: many; v_call: TRBV5-1; d_call: .; cdr3_nt: TGCGCCAGCAGCTGGAGGGACAGCTACGAGCAGTACTTC; cdr3_aa: CASSWRDSYEQYF
j_call: TRBJ1-2; clone_size: few; v_call: TRBV6-6; d_call: .; cdr3_nt: TGTGCCAGCAGTTACGATCGACAGCAAGCTTCCTACACCTTC; cdr3_aa: CASSYDRQQASYTF
j_call: TRBJ1-1; clone_size: .; v_call: TRBV6-5; d_call: TRBD1; cdr3_nt: TGTGCCAGCAGTTCGTTACAGGGGGCTGGCACTGAAGCTTTCTTT; cdr3_aa: CASSSLQGAGTEAFF
j_call: TRBJ1-1; clone_size: many; v_call: TRBV2; d_call: .; cdr3_nt: TGTGCCAGCAGTGACGATAGGGCGGGGGTCTCGCTAACAACTGAAGCTTTCTTT; cdr3_aa: CASSDDRAGVSLTTEAFF
j_call: TRBJ1-2; clone_size: few; v_call: TRBV12-3/TRBV12-4; d_call: .; cdr3_nt: TGTGCCAGCAGTACCTCATTCTATGGCTACACCTTC; cdr3_aa: CASSTSFYGYTF
j_call: TRBJ1-1; clone_size: .; v_call: TRBV27; d_call: .; cdr3_nt: TGTGCCAGCAGTTTACTTGGGGCGGGGGGAGCTTTCTTT; cdr3_aa: CASSLLGAGGAFF
j_call: TRBJ2-7; clone_size: .; v_call: TRBV5-1; d_call: TRBD1; cdr3_nt: TGCGCCAGCAGCTTGGTTCCCCAGGGGGTAGACGAGCAGTACTTC; cdr3_aa: CASSLVPQGVDEQYF
j_call: TRBJ1-1; clone_size: many; v_call: TRBV2; d_call: .; cdr3_nt: TGTGCCAGCAGTGAACCGGTGTCGAACACTGAAGCTTTCTTT; cdr3_aa: CASSEPVSNTEAFF
j_call: TRBJ2-3; clone_size: .; v_call: TRBV6-5; d_call: TRBD1; cdr3_nt: TGTGCCAGCAGTTACGCCTCGGGACAGGGAAACACAGATACGCAGTATTTT; cdr3_aa: CASSYASGQGNTDTQYF
j_call: TRBJ2-1; clone_size: many; v_call: TRBV12-3/TRBV12-4; d_call: TRBD2; cdr3_nt: TGTGCCACCGGGACTAGCGGGATCTACAATGAGCAGTTCTTC; cdr3_aa: CATGTSGIYNEQFF
j_call: TRBJ2-7; clone_size: many; v_call: TRBV30; d_call: .; cdr3_nt: TGTGCCTGGAGTGTACGGGCAGGCGAGCAGTACTTC; cdr3_aa: CAWSVRAGEQYF
j_call: TRBJ2-1; clone_size: many; v_call: TRBV29-1; d_call: .; cdr3_nt: TGCAGCGTTGTCGGAGTCGGACTGGCTACCTACAATGAGCAGTTCTTC; cdr3_aa: CSVVGVGLATYNEQFF
j_call: TRBJ2-1; clone_size: many; v_call: TRBV6-2/TRBV6-3; d_call: .; cdr3_nt: TGTGCCAGCAGTTACCCTCGAACCGGGCGCGATGAGCAGTTCTTC; cdr3_aa: CASSYPRTGRDEQFF
j_call: TRBJ2-1; clone_size: many; v_call: TRBV11-2; d_call: TRBD1; cdr3_nt: TGTGCCAGCAGGACAGGGGTAGGAGAGCAGTTCTTC; cdr3_aa: CASRTGVGEQFF
j_call: TRBJ1-1; clone_size: .; v_call: TRBV6-1; d_call: TRBD1; cdr3_nt: TGTGCCAGCAGGCAGGGGGATAGGAAGAACACTGAAGCTTTCTTT; cdr3_aa: CASRQGDRKNTEAFF
j_call: TRBJ2-1; clone_size: many; v_call: TRBV20-1; d_call: .; cdr3_nt: TGCAGTGCTAGTAGGGCAGGGGCGAGGAATGAGCAGTTCTTC; cdr3_aa: CSASRAGARNEQFF
j_call: TRBJ1-1; clone_size: many; v_call: TRBV30; d_call: .; cdr3_nt: TGTGCCTGGAACGGACAGCTGAACACTGAAGCTTTCTTT; cdr3_aa: CAWNGQLNTEAFF
j_call: TRBJ2-3; clone_size: few; v_call: TRBV6-1; d_call: TRBD2; cdr3_nt: TGTGCCAGCAGTAACGGACTAGCGGGAGTAGATACGCAGTATTTT; cdr3_aa: CASSNGLAGVDTQYF
j_call: TRBJ2-7; clone_size: many; v_call: TRBV28; d_call: .; cdr3_nt: TGTGCCAGCAGCCCGTCCTGGGACGGGGCCTACGAGCAGTACTTC; cdr3_aa: CASSPSWDGAYEQYF
j_call: TRBJ2-7; clone_size: many; v_call: TRBV3-1; d_call: TRBD2; cdr3_nt: TGTGCCAGCAGCCAAGTGAGCGGGACGGCCTACGAGCAGTACTTC; cdr3_aa: CASSQVSGTAYEQYF
j_call: TRBJ2-5; clone_size: many; v_call: TRBV20-1; d_call: TRBD1; cdr3_nt: TGCAGTGCTAGAGCTCTAGGACAGGGGCAAGAGACCCAGTACTTC; cdr3_aa: CSARALGQGQETQYF
j_call: TRBJ2-1; clone_size: .; v_call: TRBV5-1; d_call: TRBD2; cdr3_nt: TGCGCCAGCAGCTTAACGTCAGGCGGGGGGTACAATGAGCAGTTCTTC; cdr3_aa: CASSLTSGGGYNEQFF
j_call: TRBJ1-2; clone_size: many; v_call: TRBV5-6; d_call: TRBD1; cdr3_nt: TGTGCCAGCAGCTTACAGGGGGAATTTTTGGCATATGGCTACACCTTC; cdr3_aa: CASSLQGEFLAYGYTF
j_call: TRBJ2-3; clone_size: many; v_call: TRBV12-3/TRBV12-4; d_call: .; cdr3_nt: TGTGCCAGCAGCGCTGACGACCTACCCGCTTCCACAGATACGCAGTATTTT; cdr3_aa: CASSADDLPASTDTQYF